Shown below are 11 T cell receptor beta chains from a single sample sequenced in a study of B cell selection in AIRE deficiency. TCRdb's copy holds only in-frame clones and misses some; the assay was immunoSEQ multiplex PCR. The data contain about 26,000 clones, over 80% of them seen just once; the ten biggest clones take up about 1.1%. The regulatory T cell sort gate was CD4+CD25hiCD127low/negative. Sequences were obtained from CD4+CD25+ Tregs sorted from PBMCs. The receptors derive from a human donor in good health.

The CDR3 protein is CASNQASGYEQYF. The CDR3 nucleotides read TGCGCCAGCAACCAGGCCTCGGGCTACGAGCAGTACTTC. This chain links TRBV5-1 with TRBJ2-7; no clear D. The ends were cut back, 6 bases at V and 3 bases at J, with 13 bases in the middle. Germline CDR1 SGHRS, CDR2 YFSETQ. The CDR3 is 13 residues long.

This rearrangement joins TRBV7-2 to TRBJ2-1; 8 bases are a match to TRBD2. Germline loops: CDR1 SGHTA, CDR2 FQGNSA. V trimming: 5 bases; J trimming: 6 bases; junction bases outside the gene matches: 9. This CDR3 has 15 amino acids. CDR3 sequence: CASSPWTSKSNEQFF. The CDR3 DNA reads as TGTGCCAGCAGCCCCTGGACTAGCAAAAGCAATGAGCAGTTCTTC.

Details on this clone: One end of the junction varies from germline; a read error may be responsible. The chain links TRBV4-3 to TRBJ1-6, with D possibly being TRBD1 (6 bases). CDR3 length: 14 amino acids. Germline V gene lookup returns CDR1 LGHNA and CDR2 YSLEER. The CDR3 protein is CASRQNRANSSLHF. In DNA, the CDR3 is TGCGCCAGCCGACAAAACAGGGCTAATTCATCCCTCCACTTT.

The CDR3 loop reads CAGGYEAFF. CDR3 coding DNA: TGTGCCGGCGGGTATGAAGCTTTCTTT. The chain uses TRBV30 and TRBJ1-1; D is ambiguous. Trimming took off 8 bases at V and 7 bases at J, with 8 bases between the two ends. There are 9 residues in the CDR3. CDR1 and CDR2 (germline): GTSNPN, SVGIG (reference sequence).

The chain links TRBV18 to TRBJ2-2; D assignment may be TRBD1 or TRBD2 (5 bases each). The germline CDR1 and CDR2 sequences are KGHSH and LQKENI. The CDR3 runs 15 residues. The V end was cut by 0 bases, the J end by 1 base, with 6 bases between. The CDR3 sequence is CASSPPGRNTGELFF. In nucleotides, the CDR3 is TGTGCCAGCTCACCACCGGGACGGAACACCGGGGAGCTGTTTTTT. Using reference TRBV18 and TRBJ2-2 for the parts outside the CDR3, the full variable domain is NAGVMQNPRHLVRRRGQEARLRCSPMKGHSHVYWYRQLPEEGLKFMVYLQKENIIDESGMPKERFSAEFPKEGPSILRIQQVVRGDSAAYFCASSPPGRNTGELFFGEGSRLTVL.

The chain carries TRBV4-1 and TRBJ1-2, with D possibly being TRBD1 (5 bases). V was trimmed by 4 bases and J by 4 bases, leaving 19 bases between them. The CDR3 has 16 amino acids. CDR1 is MGHRA and CDR2 is YSYEKL in the germline V gene. This chain's CDR3 is CASSLGTSAIFYGYTF. The CDR3 DNA sequence: TGCGCCAGCAGCCTCGGGACGTCCGCGATTTTCTATGGCTACACCTTC.

V usage is TRBV7-2 and J usage is TRBJ2-3; possible D gene TRBD1, 6 bases. Trimming left V 2 bases short and J 3 bases short, with 12 bases between. CDR3 length: 15 amino acids. Germline CDR1 and CDR2: SGHTA and FQGNSA. The CDR3 loop is CASSLSGAVTDTQYF. CDR3 coding DNA: TGTGCCAGCAGCTTATCAGGGGCGGTGACAGATACGCAGTATTTT.

This clone was seen just once. The chain uses TRBV6-5 and TRBJ1-5; 7 nucleotides line up with TRBD1. J lost 3 bases, V lost 5 bases, and 4 bases had no gene match. This CDR3 region has 14 residues. Germline loops: CDR1 MNHEY, CDR2 SVGAGI. The CDR3 here is CASSAGQNNQPQHF. The CDR3 DNA is TGTGCCAGCAGTGCGGGACAGAACAATCAGCCCCAGCATTTT.

The genes are TRBV9 and TRBJ2-5, with 8 positions matching TRBD2. The trim removed 0 bases at V and 5 bases at J, leaving 9 bases unmatched. Germline CDR1 is SGDLS and CDR2 is YYNGEE. The CDR3 is made up of 16 amino acids. DNA of the CDR3: TGTGCCAGCAGCGTAGGACCGGGGGGGCCGGGCGAGACCCAGTACTTC. This encodes CASSVGPGGPGETQYF.

The CDR3 coding sequence is TGCGCCAGCAGCTGGGGGAGGGGGACAGATACGCAGTATTTT. This codes for CASSWGRGTDTQYF. The chain combines TRBV5-1 with TRBJ2-3; D is perhaps TRBD2 (7 bases). V was shortened by 3 bases and J by 3 bases, with 11 bases between the two germline ends. In germline, CDR1 is SGHRS, CDR2 YFSETQ. The CDR3 runs to 14 residues. The full variable domain, completed using reference TRBV5-1 and TRBJ2-3, is KAGVTQTPRYLIKTRGQQVTLSCSPISGHRSVSWYQQTPGQGLQFLFEYFSETQRNKGNFPGRFSGRQFSNSRSEMNVSTLELGDSALYLCASSWGRGTDTQYFGPGTRLTVL.

The gene calls are TRBV18 and TRBJ1-1, with D possibly TRBD1 on 6 matching bases. CDR1 and CDR2 (germline): KGHSH, LQKENI. V shed 7 bases and J shed 0 bases, with 9 bases lying between them. CDR3 length: 13 amino acids. DNA of the CDR3: TGTGCCAGCTGCTCAGGGGTGAACACTGAAGCTTTCTTT. It is translated as CASCSGVNTEAFF.